Below, one TCR beta chain is given with its context. This record comes from a study of cytomegalovirus exposure and HLA in healthy donors. A multiplex PCR was run with 60 Vbeta primers and 13 Jbeta primers. Produced via immunoSEQ multiplex PCR; TCRdb's table is partial and in-frame only. The sample lists roughly 79,000 clones, about 74% occurring once. Sequenced: PBMCs. This TCR derives from a woman in her fifties or sixties in good health and CMV-seropositive.

CDR3 nucleotides: TGTGCCAGCAGTGGGACAGCTAGGAATGAAAAACTGTTTTTT. Protein sequence: CASSGTARNEKLFF. The chain has TRBV2 and TRBJ1-4; tentatively, D is TRBD1 (6 bases). The CDR3 has 14 residues. Trimming cost V 4 bases and J 5 bases, with 11 bases left between them. Germline V CDR1 and CDR2: SNHLY, FYNNEI.